Below, one T cell receptor (beta chain) is given with its context. Antigen specificity is unknown. Full-length variable regions came from constant-region reverse primers plus semi-nested Nested Universal Primer A PCR. In TCRdb, the 5' RACE reads were re-called with MiXCR into one record per CDR3 protein. The table includes 34,000 or so distinct CDR3 sequences, 20% to 30% detected once. Tregs were sorted as CD4+CD25+CD127-/low cells. The CDR3 is 15 amino acids. CDR1 SGHAT and CDR2 FQNNGV come from the germline V gene. The V end lost 4 bases, the J end lost 0 bases, and 10 bases lay between the germline ends. Study-level findings and limits: Tumor-infiltrating Treg TCR alpha and beta sequences overlapped most with tumor naive CD4+ T cells, then blood naive. The TCR gene usage of tumor memory CD4+ T cells clustered together with blood and lymph node memory CD4+ cells and with lymph node naive CD4+ cells.

The sequencing input was tumor-infiltrating Tregs sorted from the breast tumor. The V call is TRBV11-2, the J call TRBJ2-1; no firm D call. The TCR originated in a female donor with breast cancer. CDR3: CASSSDLGSYNEQFF. The CDR3 nucleotides read TGTGCCAGCAGCTCGGACCTGGGCTCCTACAATGAGCAGTTCTTC.